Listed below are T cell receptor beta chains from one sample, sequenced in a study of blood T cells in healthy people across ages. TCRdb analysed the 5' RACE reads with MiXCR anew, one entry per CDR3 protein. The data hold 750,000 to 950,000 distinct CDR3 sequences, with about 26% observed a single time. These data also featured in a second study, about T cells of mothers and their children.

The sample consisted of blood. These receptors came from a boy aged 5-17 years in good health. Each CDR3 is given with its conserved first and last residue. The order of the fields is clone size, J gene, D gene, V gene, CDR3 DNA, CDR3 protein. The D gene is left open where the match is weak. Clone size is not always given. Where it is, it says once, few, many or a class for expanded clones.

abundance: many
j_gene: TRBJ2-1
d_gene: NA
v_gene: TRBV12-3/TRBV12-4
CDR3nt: TGTGCCAGCAGTTTACTTGGAGATGAGCAGTTCTTC
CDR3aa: CASSLLGDEQFF

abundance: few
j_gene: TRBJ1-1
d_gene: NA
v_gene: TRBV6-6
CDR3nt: TGTGCCAGCAGTTACTTGGCCCAGGGGATGAACACTGAAGCTTTCTTT
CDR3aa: CASSYLAQGMNTEAFF

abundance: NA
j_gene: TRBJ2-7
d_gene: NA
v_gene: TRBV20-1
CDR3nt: TGCAGTGCTAGAACTTTTGCCACCTACGAGCAGTACTTC
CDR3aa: CSARTFATYEQYF

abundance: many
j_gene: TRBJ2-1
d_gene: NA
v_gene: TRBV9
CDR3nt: TGTGCCAGCAGCGTAGCAGTGGGGGGTTCTTCCTACAATGAGCAGTTCTTC
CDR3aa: CASSVAVGGSSYNEQFF

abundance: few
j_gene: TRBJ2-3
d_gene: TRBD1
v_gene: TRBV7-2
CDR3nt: TGTGCCAGCAGCTTAGTGGGACAGGGGCTCACTACGCAGTATTTT
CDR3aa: CASSLVGQGLTTQYF

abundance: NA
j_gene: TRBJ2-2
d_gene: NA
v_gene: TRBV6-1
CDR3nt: TGTGCCAGCAGCCAGCCTTTCGGGGAGCTGTTTTTT
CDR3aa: CASSQPFGELFF

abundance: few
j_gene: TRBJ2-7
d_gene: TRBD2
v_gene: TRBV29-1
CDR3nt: TGCAGCGTTCTGACTAGCGGGGGTCACGAGCAGTACTTC
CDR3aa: CSVLTSGGHEQYF

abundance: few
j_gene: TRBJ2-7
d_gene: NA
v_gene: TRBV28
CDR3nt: TGTGCCAGCATGCGATACGAGCAGTACTTC
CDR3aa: CASMRYEQYF

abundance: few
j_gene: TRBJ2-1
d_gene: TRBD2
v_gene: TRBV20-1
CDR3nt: TGCAGTGCGAGAGGTTCTAGCGGGGGGGTAAATGAGCAGTTCTTC
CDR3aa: CSARGSSGGVNEQFF

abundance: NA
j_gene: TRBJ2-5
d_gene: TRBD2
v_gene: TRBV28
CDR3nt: TGTGCCAGCAGTGTTCGCGGGGGGCAGCAAGAGACCCAGTACTTC
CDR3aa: CASSVRGGQQETQYF

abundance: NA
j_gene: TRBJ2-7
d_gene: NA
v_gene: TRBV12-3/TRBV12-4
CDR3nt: TGTGCCAGCAGTTTTGACAGAAGCCACTACGAGCAGTACTTC
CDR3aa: CASSFDRSHYEQYF

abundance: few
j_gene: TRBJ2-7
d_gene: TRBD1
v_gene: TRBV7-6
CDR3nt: TGTGCCAGCAGCTCCCGGGACAGGGTCGGCGAGCAGTACTTC
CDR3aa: CASSSRDRVGEQYF

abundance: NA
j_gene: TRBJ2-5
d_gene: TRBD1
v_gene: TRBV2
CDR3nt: TGTGCCAGCAAGAGAGACGGGACAGGGCTTCTGGAAGAGACCCAGTACTTC
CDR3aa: CASKRDGTGLLEETQYF

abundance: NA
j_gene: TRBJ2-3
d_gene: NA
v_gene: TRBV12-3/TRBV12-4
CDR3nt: TGTGCCAGCAGTGTTAGGTCCGGTCTTAGCACAGATGCGCAGTATTTT
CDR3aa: CASSVRSGLSTDAQYF

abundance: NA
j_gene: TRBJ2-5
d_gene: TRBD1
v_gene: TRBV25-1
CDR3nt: TGTGCCAGCAGTGAATTCGCCAGGGGGCAGACCCAGTACTTC
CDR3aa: CASSEFARGQTQYF

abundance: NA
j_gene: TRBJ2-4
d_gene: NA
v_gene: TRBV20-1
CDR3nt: TGCAGTGCTCAGGGCACGGGGGCGTGGGAGGGCAAAAACATTCAGTACTTC
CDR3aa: CSAQGTGAWEGKNIQYF

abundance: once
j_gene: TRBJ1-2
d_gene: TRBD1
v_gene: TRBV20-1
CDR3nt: TGCAGTGCTAGCAATACAGGGGGCGGCTATGGCTACACCTTC
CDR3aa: CSASNTGGGYGYTF

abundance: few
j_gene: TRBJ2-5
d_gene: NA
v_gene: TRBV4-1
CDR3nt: TGCGCCAGCAGCCTCGACAGATACGAGACCCAGTACTTC
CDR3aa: CASSLDRYETQYF

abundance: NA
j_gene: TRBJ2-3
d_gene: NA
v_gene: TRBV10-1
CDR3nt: TGCGCCAGCAGTGAGTCAATGGGACGGACGCTTCATTTT
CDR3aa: CASSESMGRTLHF

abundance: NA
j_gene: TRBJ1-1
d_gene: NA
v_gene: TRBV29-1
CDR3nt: TGCAGCGTGGTGAGGGAGACTGAAGCTTTCTTT
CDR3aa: CSVVRETEAFF

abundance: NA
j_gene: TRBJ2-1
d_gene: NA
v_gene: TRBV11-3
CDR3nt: TGTGCCAGCAGCAAGAGGAATCCGGGGTACAATGAGCAGTTCTTC
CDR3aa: CASSKRNPGYNEQFF

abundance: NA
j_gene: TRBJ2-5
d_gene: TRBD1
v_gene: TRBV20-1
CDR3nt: TGCAGTACAGGGGTCTTAGAGACCCAGTACTTC
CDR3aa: CSTGVLETQYF

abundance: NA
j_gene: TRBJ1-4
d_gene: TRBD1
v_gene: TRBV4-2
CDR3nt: TGTGCCAGCAGCCGGTCGGACAGGGGGCATGAAAAACTGTTTTTT
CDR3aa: CASSRSDRGHEKLFF

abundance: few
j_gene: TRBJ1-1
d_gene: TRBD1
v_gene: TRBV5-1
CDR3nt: TGTGCCAGCAGCCTGGACAGGATGAACACTGAAGCTTTCTTT
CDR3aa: CASSLDRMNTEAFF

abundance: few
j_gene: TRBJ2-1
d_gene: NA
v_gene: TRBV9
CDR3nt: TGTGCCAGCAGCCAATGGGCGGACTACAATGAGCAGTTCTTC
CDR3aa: CASSQWADYNEQFF

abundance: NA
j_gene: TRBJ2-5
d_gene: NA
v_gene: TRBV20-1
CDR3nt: TGCAGTGCATTCCCCGGGGGGCTTCGGGAGACCCAGTACTTC
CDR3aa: CSAFPGGLRETQYF

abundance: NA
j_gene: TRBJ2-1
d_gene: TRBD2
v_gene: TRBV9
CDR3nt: TGTGCCAGCAGCGTAAACGGGCTAGCGGGGAATGAGCAGTTCTTC
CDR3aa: CASSVNGLAGNEQFF

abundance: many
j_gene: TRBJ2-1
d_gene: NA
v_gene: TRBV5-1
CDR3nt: TGCGCCAGCAGCCCCCCCGACAGCTACAATGAGCAGTTCTTC
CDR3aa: CASSPPDSYNEQFF

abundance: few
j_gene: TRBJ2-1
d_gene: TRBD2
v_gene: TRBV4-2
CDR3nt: TGTGCCAGCAGCCAAGATTTGGCCCAGGGACTAGTAAATGAGCAGTTCTTC
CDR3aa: CASSQDLAQGLVNEQFF

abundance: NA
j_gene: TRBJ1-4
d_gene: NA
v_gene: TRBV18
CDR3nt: TGTGCCAGCTCACCGGCGACGGGTGAAAAACTGTTTTTT
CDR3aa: CASSPATGEKLFF

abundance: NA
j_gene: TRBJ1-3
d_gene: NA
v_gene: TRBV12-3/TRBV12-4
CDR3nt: TGTGCCAGCATCCGGGGGGGAGAGTCTGGAAACACCATATATTTT
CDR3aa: CASIRGGESGNTIYF

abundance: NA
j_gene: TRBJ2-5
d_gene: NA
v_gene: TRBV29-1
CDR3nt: TGCAGCGTTCGTGAGGGGACGCGTAACGGCGAGACCCAGTACTTC
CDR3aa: CSVREGTRNGETQYF

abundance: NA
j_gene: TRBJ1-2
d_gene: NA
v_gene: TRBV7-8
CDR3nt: TGTGCCAGCAGCTTAGAATTGCGGCGTACCGCTTATGGCTACACCTTC
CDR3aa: CASSLELRRTAYGYTF

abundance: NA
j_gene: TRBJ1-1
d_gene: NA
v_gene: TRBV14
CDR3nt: TGTGCCAGCAGCCAGGACATGAACACTGAAGCTTTCTTT
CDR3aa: CASSQDMNTEAFF

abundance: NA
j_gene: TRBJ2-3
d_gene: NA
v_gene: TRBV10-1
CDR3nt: TGCGCCAGCAGTGAGTCGACTAGCACAGATACGCAGTATTTT
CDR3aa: CASSESTSTDTQYF

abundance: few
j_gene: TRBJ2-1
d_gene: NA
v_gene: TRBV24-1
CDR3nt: TGTGCCACCAGTGACGTCCGGGACTTGGAGTACAATGAGCAGTTCTTC
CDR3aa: CATSDVRDLEYNEQFF

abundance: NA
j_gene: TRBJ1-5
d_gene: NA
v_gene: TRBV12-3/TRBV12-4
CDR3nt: TGTGCCAGCAGTTACGGGTACAGCAATCAGCCCCAGCATTTT
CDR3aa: CASSYGYSNQPQHF

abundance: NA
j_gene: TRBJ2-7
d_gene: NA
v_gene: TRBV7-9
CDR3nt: TGTGCCAGCGGTATGGGGGATGGGAGTTGGGAGCAGTACTTC
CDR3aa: CASGMGDGSWEQYF

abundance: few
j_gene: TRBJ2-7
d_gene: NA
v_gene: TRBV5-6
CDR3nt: TGTGCCAGCAGCCAACCACGCCCGGGTGAGCACGAGCAGTACTTC
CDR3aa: CASSQPRPGEHEQYF

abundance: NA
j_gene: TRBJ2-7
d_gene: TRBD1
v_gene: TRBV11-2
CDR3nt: TGTGCCAGCAGCGGGGACAGGGCCTCCTACGAGCAGTACTTC
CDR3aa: CASSGDRASYEQYF

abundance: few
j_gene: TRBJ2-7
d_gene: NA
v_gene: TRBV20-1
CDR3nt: TGCAGTGCTCTCCGGGACCTGTCCTACGAGCAGTACTTC
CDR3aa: CSALRDLSYEQYF

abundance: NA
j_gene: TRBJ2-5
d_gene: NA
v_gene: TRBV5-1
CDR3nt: TGCGCCAGCAGTGGGGGTGGACAGACGTTACAAGAGACCCAGTACTTC
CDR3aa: CASSGGGQTLQETQYF

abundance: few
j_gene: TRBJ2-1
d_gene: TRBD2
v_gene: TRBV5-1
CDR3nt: TGCGCCAGCACAGAACTAGCGAGTTACAATGAGCAGTTCTTC
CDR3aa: CASTELASYNEQFF

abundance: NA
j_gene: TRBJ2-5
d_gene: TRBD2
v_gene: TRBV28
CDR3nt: TGTGCCAGCAGTTTAGCTGGCGGGGGGGCCGGAGAGACCCAGTACTTC
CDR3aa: CASSLAGGGAGETQYF

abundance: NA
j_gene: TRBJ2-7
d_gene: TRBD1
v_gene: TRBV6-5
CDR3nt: TGTGCCAGCAGTTACTCTGGATCCGGGACAGGGGTATACGAGCAGTACTTC
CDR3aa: CASSYSGSGTGVYEQYF

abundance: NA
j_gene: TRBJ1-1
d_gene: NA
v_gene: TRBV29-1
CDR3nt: TGCAGCGTATCACACGGGGGCTACACTGAAGCTTTCTTT
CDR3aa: CSVSHGGYTEAFF

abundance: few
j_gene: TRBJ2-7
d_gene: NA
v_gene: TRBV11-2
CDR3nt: TGTGCCAGCAGCGGACCCGCCGGGAAGACCTACTACGAGCAGTACTTC
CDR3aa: CASSGPAGKTYYEQYF

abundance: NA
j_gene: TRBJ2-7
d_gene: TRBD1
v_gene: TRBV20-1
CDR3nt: TGCAGTGCCCAATCGACCTACAGGGGCCTCCTCTACGAGCAGTACTTC
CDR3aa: CSAQSTYRGLLYEQYF